These 32 T cell receptor beta chains were all obtained from the same sample, sequenced in a study of cytomegalovirus exposure and HLA in healthy donors. The PCR was carried out with 60 Vbeta primers and 13 Jbeta primers. Produced via immunoSEQ multiplex PCR; TCRdb's table is partial and in-frame only. The table records 150,000 to 160,000 clones, nearly 80% of them present only once. Sequencing was carried out using PBMCs. The receptors derive from a man under 40 in good health and CMV-seropositive.

The gene calls are TRBV28 and TRBJ2-1; 9 bases align to TRBD1. CDR3 length: 15 amino acids. The germline V gene has CDR1 MDHEN and CDR2 SYDVKM. After removal of 5 bases from V and 10 bases from J, the junction contained 12 bases not matched to a gene. CDR3 sequence: CASSVAGQGIWEQFF. CDR3 in DNA: TGTGCCAGCAGTGTGGCAGGACAGGGGATATGGGAGCAGTTCTTC.

This chain joins TRBV14 and TRBJ2-3, with no clear D. CDR1 and CDR2 (germline): SGHDN, FVKESK. With 0 bases removed from V and 4 bases from J, the gap between germline ends came to 5 bases. There are 13 residues in the CDR3. CDR3 loop: CASSQDPADTQYF. Written as DNA, the CDR3 is TGTGCCAGCAGCCAAGACCCGGCAGATACGCAGTATTTT.

V is TRBV10-1 and J is TRBJ1-1; 7 bases are a match to TRBD1. V was clipped by 4 bases and J by 0 bases; unmatched bases: 23. This CDR3 contains 21 residues. Germline V CDR1 and CDR2: WNHNN, SYGVQD (reference sequence). The CDR3 DNA reads as TGCGCCAGCAGTGTAGGACAGGCTCACATTTACCAATTAATAATGAACACTGAAGCTTTCTTT. Translation: CASSVGQAHIYQLIMNTEAFF.

The chain has TRBV19 and TRBJ2-1; D not resolved. Deletions cut 7 bases from V and 0 bases from J, with 13 bases between. This CDR3 is 15 amino acids long. Germline assignment: CDR1 LNHDA and CDR2 SQIVND (reference sequence). For the CDR3, the DNA is TGTGCCAGTATGCTTCAGCGCAGCTCCTACAATGAGCAGTTCTTC. Amino acids: CASMLQRSSYNEQFF.

V is TRBV5-8 and J is TRBJ2-3; D is ambiguous. Between the trimmed V and J ends, which lost 4 bases and 1 base, there was a span of 19 bases. Germline lookup yields CDR1 SGHTS and CDR2 YDEGEE. The CDR3 is 17 amino acids. CDR3 bases: TGTGCCAGCAGCGTCGCAGGAAATAGACCTCGCACAGATACGCAGTATTTT. It is translated as CASSVAGNRPRTDTQYF.

This clone was recorded once. The chain links TRBV29-1 to TRBJ1-1; D not certain. The CDR3 is made up of 12 amino acids. CDR1 SQVTM and CDR2 ANQGSEA come from the germline V gene. Trimming pared 6 bases from V and 1 base from J, leaving 9 bases between. The CDR3 loop is CSVKSGNTEAFF. The CDR3 nucleotides are TGCAGCGTAAAGTCGGGGAACACTGAAGCTTTCTTT.

In this sample, this clone turned up once. V gene TRBV5-1 combines with J gene TRBJ1-4; TRBD1 matches 7 bases. Trimming took 0 bases from V and 6 from J; bases not matched to a gene: 5. This CDR3 spans 15 amino acids. Germline V gives CDR1 SGHRS, CDR2 YFSETQ. CDR3 amino acids: CASSLVGGEYEKLFF. The CDR3 DNA sequence: TGCGCCAGCAGCTTGGTAGGGGGCGAATATGAAAAACTGTTTTTT.

This chain joins TRBV29-1 and TRBJ1-1; D is undetermined. The CDR3 runs to 11 residues. V lost 4 bases, J lost 3 bases, and 6 bases lay in between. CDR1 and CDR2 from the germline V gene are SQVTM and ANQGSEA. The CDR3 here is CSVVQDTEAFF. CDR3 in DNA: TGCAGCGTTGTCCAGGACACTGAAGCTTTCTTT.

V gene TRBV5-1 combines with J gene TRBJ2-7, with TRBD2 identical over 12 bases. The length of the CDR3 is 16 residues. CDR1 is SGHRS, CDR2 YFSETQ, per germline. V lost 4 bases, J lost 6 bases, and 11 bases stayed unmatched. The CDR3 DNA sequence: TGCGCCAGCAGCCTTCCGGGACTAGCGGGCCCGGTCGAGCAGTACTTC. Amino acid sequence: CASSLPGLAGPVEQYF. The whole variable domain, filled in from reference TRBV5-1 and TRBJ2-7, reads KAGVTQTPRYLIKTRGQQVTLSCSPISGHRSVSWYQQTPGQGLQFLFEYFSETQRNKGNFPGRFSGRQFSNSRSEMNVSTLELGDSALYLCASSLPGLAGPVEQYFGPGTRLTVT.

The chain carries TRBV28 and TRBJ2-2, with D possibly being TRBD1 (5 bases). Germline loops: CDR1 MDHEN, CDR2 SYDVKM. CDR3 size: 13 residues. Trimming left V 2 bases short and J 5 bases short, with 6 bases between. This CDR3 reads CASSLPGTGELFF. The CDR3, as DNA: TGTGCCAGCAGTTTACCAGGGACCGGGGAGCTGTTTTTT.

The genes are TRBV6-5 and TRBJ2-7; the D gene is possibly TRBD2 (5 bases). The V gene's germline CDR1 is MNHEY and CDR2 SVGAGI. The CDR3 loop spans 15 amino acids. The germline V and J ends were trimmed by 2 bases and 2 bases, with 13 bases remaining between them. The CDR3, as DNA: TGTGCCAGCAGTTACCTCTCGGGGTTCCCCTACGAGCAGTACTTC. Its protein product is CASSYLSGFPYEQYF.

As regards this clone: At one boundary the junction diverges from the germline segment, which might be a read error. CDR3 sequence: CASSLAGGTETQYF. The CDR3 nucleotides are TGTGCTAGCAGCTTAGCTGGAGGGACAGAGACCCAGTACTTC. J is TRBJ2-5 and V is TRBV7-7, with D tentatively TRBD2 (6 bases). This CDR3 is 14 amino acids long. The germline V gene has CDR1 SSHAT and CDR2 FNYEAQ (reference sequence).

The V call is TRBV9, the J call TRBJ2-7, with D possibly TRBD1 on 6 matching bases. This CDR3 region has 15 residues. The germline CDR1 and CDR2 sequences are SGDLS and YYNGEE. Trimming pared 3 bases from V and 3 bases from J, leaving 16 bases between. The CDR3 spells CASSAGDRIFYEQYF. Written as DNA, the CDR3 is TGTGCCAGCAGCGCAGGAGACAGGATTTTCTACGAGCAGTACTTC.

This clone was picked up a small number of times. This same CDR3 is encoded by further DNA sequences in the sample. The chain couples TRBV7-8 to TRBJ2-2, with 8 positions matching TRBD2. Germline CDR1 and CDR2: SGHVS and FQNEAQ. The CDR3 is 18 amino acids. V gave up 1 base and J gave up 0 bases; unmatched junction bases: 7. For the CDR3, the DNA is TGTGCCAGCAGCTTAGTTCTGGCGGGAGGATCGAACACCGGGGAGCTGTTTTTT. This sequence encodes CASSLVLAGGSNTGELFF.

The chain employs TRBV9 and TRBJ2-1; the match to TRBD2 covers 9 bases. The V gene end was trimmed by 1 base and the J gene end by 15 bases; junction bases not matched to a gene: 14. The CDR3 consists of 15 residues. CDR1 SGDLS and CDR2 YYNGEE come from the germline V gene. DNA for the CDR3: TGTGCCAGCAGCGTAACCGGGAGGCTGGCGGGAGGGTCGTTCTTC. Protein: CASSVTGRLAGGSFF.

J is TRBJ2-7 and V is TRBV29-1; 10 nucleotides line up with TRBD2. With 4 bases clipped from V and 7 bases from J, the junction kept 4 bases outside the gene matches. The CDR3 is 12 residues long. Per germline, CDR1 SQVTM and CDR2 ANQGSEA. CDR3 amino acids: CSVAGLANEQYF. CDR3 DNA sequence: TGCAGCGTTGCGGGACTAGCGAATGAGCAGTACTTC.

The rearrangement uses TRBV28 and TRBJ2-7; 7 bases map to TRBD1. This CDR3 has 12 amino acids. V was clipped by 6 bases and J by 3 bases; unmatched bases: 2. In germline, CDR1 is MDHEN, CDR2 SYDVKM. The CDR3 reads CASRGDSYEQYF. CDR3 bases: TGTGCCAGCAGGGGGGACAGCTACGAGCAGTACTTC.

The V call is TRBV2, the J call TRBJ1-3, with a weak D call TRBD1 (6 bases). V lost 5 bases and J lost 0, with 11 bases in between. Germline lookup yields CDR1 SNHLY and CDR2 FYNNEI. The CDR3 is made up of 15 amino acids. The CDR3 nucleotides are TGTGCCAGCAGTCTGGACAGCTTCTCTGGAAACACCATATATTTT. Protein product: CASSLDSFSGNTIYF.

This clone has more than one count but fewer than ten. The chain is built from TRBV6-4 and TRBJ2-3; 12 nucleotides line up with TRBD2. The CDR3 runs 15 residues. Germline assignment: CDR1 MRHNA and CDR2 SNTAGT. The V gene end was trimmed by 5 bases and the J gene end by 1 base; junction bases not matched to a gene: 1. This CDR3 reads CASSRLAGGTDTQYF. The CDR3 bases are TGTGCCAGCAGTAGACTAGCGGGAGGCACAGATACGCAGTATTTT.

The J gene is TRBJ2-2, the V gene TRBV4-2; the match to TRBD2 covers 8 bases. CDR3 length: 16 amino acids. The V gene's germline CDR1 is LGHNA and CDR2 YNFKEQ. V shed 0 bases and J 7 bases; nucleotides not matched to a gene: 7. CDR3 DNA: TGTGCCAGCAGCCAAGACTACTATAGCGGGATCGGGGAGCTGTTTTTT. Protein product: CASSQDYYSGIGELFF.

The chain combines TRBV15 with TRBJ1-5; D call uncertain. V was clipped by 1 base and J by 0 bases, with 7 bases between them. The CDR3 runs to 15 residues. CDR1 and CDR2 from the germline V gene are LNHNV and YYDKDF (reference sequence). In DNA, the CDR3 is TGTGCCACCAGCAGAGGGGCCAATAGCAATCAGCCCCAGCATTTT. It encodes CATSRGANSNQPQHF. The entire variable domain, with the rest obtained from reference TRBV15 and TRBJ1-5, is as follows: DAMVIQNPRYQVTQFGKPVTLSCSQTLNHNVMYWYQQKSSQAPKLLFHYYDKDFNNEADTPDNFQSRRPNTSFCFLDIRSPGLGDTAMYLCATSRGANSNQPQHFGDGTRLSIL.

The chain combines TRBV11-3 with TRBJ2-1; TRBD2 matches 7 bases. The CDR3 totals 15 residues. V shed 4 bases, J shed 8 bases, and the junction held 11 bases outside the gene matches. The germline gives CDR1 SGHNT, CDR2 YENEEA. The CDR3 DNA is TGTGCCAGCAGCTCCACATTAGGGAGGGCCGATGAGCAGTTCTTC. It specifies CASSSTLGRADEQFF. The whole variable domain, filled in from reference TRBV11-3 and TRBJ2-1, reads EAGVVQSPRYKIIEKKQPVAFWCNPISGHNTLYWYLQNLGQGPELLIRYENEEAVDDSQLPKDRFSAERLKGVDSTLKIQPAELGDSAVYLCASSSTLGRADEQFFGPGTRLTVL.

This clone was counted a single time. The gene calls are TRBV14 and TRBJ1-2; TRBD1 might be the D (5 bases). The CDR3 has 15 amino acids. Germline V gene sequence: CDR1 SGHDN, CDR2 FVKESK. V dropped 4 bases and J dropped 2 bases, with 14 bases sitting between them. In DNA form, the CDR3 reads TGTGCCAGCAGCCCCTATACAGGAGGGAACTATGGCTACACCTTC. It translates to CASSPYTGGNYGYTF.

The chain couples TRBV19 to TRBJ2-2; D might be TRBD1 (7 bases). The CDR3 totals 19 residues. Trimming removed 8 bases from V and 6 bases from J, with 31 bases in between. Germline values: CDR1 LNHDA, CDR2 SQIVND (reference sequence). CDR3 residues: CASRESLMTGKVIAGELFF. The CDR3 nucleotides read TGTGCCAGTCGGGAGAGTCTCATGACAGGGAAGGTAATCGCCGGGGAGCTGTTTTTT.

The chain carries TRBV6-5 and TRBJ2-7; 8 bases agree with TRBD2. Germline trimming cut 2 bases from V and 1 base from J; bases unmatched to any gene: 7. The CDR3 contains 16 residues. Per the germline V gene, CDR1 is MNHEY and CDR2 is SVGAGI. As DNA, the CDR3 is TGTGCCAGCAGTTACCTACTAGCGGAGGAATCCTACGAGCAGTACTTC. This gives the protein CASSYLLAEESYEQYF.

V and J are TRBV6-1 and TRBJ2-3, with no clear D. This CDR3 is built from 12 residues. Trimming took off 5 bases at V and 4 bases at J, with 7 bases between the two ends. CDR1 MNHNS and CDR2 SASEGT come from the germline V gene. The CDR3: CASSPGSDTQYF. CDR3 nucleotide sequence: TGTGCCAGCAGTCCAGGTTCAGATACGCAGTATTTT.

This rearrangement joins TRBV5-3 to TRBJ2-3; D perhaps matches TRBD1 (6 bases). TRBV5-3 is noted as an ORF with a role that remains uncertain. The germline V and J ends were trimmed by 4 bases and 2 bases, with 20 bases remaining between them. This CDR3 spans 17 amino acids. Written as DNA, the CDR3 is TGTGCCAGAAGCCAGGGACATCCAACTGCGAACACAGATACGCAGTATTTT. Protein sequence: CARSQGHPTANTDTQYF.

The J gene is TRBJ2-7, the V gene TRBV5-6; TRBD1 aligns across 7 bases. The trim removed 4 bases at V and 6 bases at J, leaving 7 bases unmatched. This CDR3 spans 13 amino acids. From germline, CDR1 is SGHDT and CDR2 YYEEEE. This CDR3 reads CASSPGQLREQYF. DNA for the CDR3: TGTGCCAGCAGCCCGGGACAGCTCCGCGAGCAGTACTTC. Full variable domain (outside the CDR3, taken from reference TRBV5-6 and TRBJ2-7): DAGVTQSPTHLIKTRGQQVTLRCSPKSGHDTVSWYQQALGQGPQFIFQYYEEEERQRGNFPDRFSGHQFPNYSSELNVNALLLGDSALYLCASSPGQLREQYFGPGTRLTVT.

A word on this clone: Mismatch with germline at one junction end may stem from a read error. V is TRBV7-9 and J is TRBJ2-7; 8 bases map to TRBD1. The CDR3 sequence is 15 residues long. Germline V lookup: CDR1 SEHNR, CDR2 FQNEAQ (reference sequence). The CDR3 DNA reads as TGTTCCAGCAGCTTTGCGACAGGGGATCCCTACGAGCAGTACTTC. Amino acid sequence: CSSSFATGDPYEQYF.

The chain has TRBV7-3 and TRBJ1-2; 8 nucleotides agree with TRBD1. The germline CDR1 and CDR2 sequences are SGHTA and FQGTGA. The V segment lost 3 bases and the J segment 13 bases; nucleotides outside the gene matches: 7. The length of the CDR3 is 12 residues. The CDR3 coding sequence is TGTGCCAGCAGCTTGGACAGGGCGTCCTTCACCTTC. Translating gives CASSLDRASFTF. Full variable domain (remainder filled in from reference TRBV7-3 and TRBJ1-2): GAGVSQTPSNKVTEKGKYVELRCDPISGHTALYWYRQSLGQGPEFLIYFQGTGAADDSGLPNDRFFAVRPEGSVSTLKIQRTERGDSAVYLCASSLDRASFTFGSGTRLTVV.

The chain joins TRBV13 to TRBJ1-6; D not certain. CDR3 size: 13 residues. V lost 1 base and J lost 8, with 6 bases in between. Per the germline V gene, CDR1 is PRHDT and CDR2 is FYEKMQ (reference sequence). CDR3 nucleotides: TGTGCCAGCAGCTTAGACTCCGATTCACCCCTCCACTTT. Its protein is CASSLDSDSPLHF.

The chain is built from TRBV11-3 and TRBJ2-3, with TRBD2 matching over 8 bases. Trimming took 0 bases from V and 1 from J; bases not matched to a gene: 6. Germline assignment: CDR1 SGHNT and CDR2 YENEEA. The CDR3 is made up of 17 amino acids. The chain's CDR3 is CASSLDFSGIGTDTQYF. The CDR3 DNA reads as TGTGCCAGCAGCTTAGATTTTAGCGGGATCGGCACAGATACGCAGTATTTT.